This T cell receptor (beta chain) was found in a study of blood T cells in healthy people across ages. The authors ran a second PCR of about 6 to 11 cycles using a sample-barcoded 5' primer and a J-beta primer mix. A single record per CDR3 protein comes from TCRdb applying MiXCR to the 5' RACE reads. The sample lists 1.2 million to 1.5 million distinct CDR3 sequences; 42% were seen once. This clonotype was obtained from a woman under 30 in good health. The sample consisted of blood.

CDR3 nucleotides: TGTGCCAGCAGCCAAGAGGGGCGGGAAAGCTCCTACGAGCAGTACTTC. This sequence encodes CASSQEGRESSYEQYF. The rearrangement links TRBV3-1 to TRBJ2-7, with TRBD2 as a possible D gene (6 bases). The CDR3 runs to 16 residues. With 0 bases removed from V and 0 bases from J, the gap between germline ends came to 12 bases. Germline V gene sequence: CDR1 LGHDT, CDR2 YNNKEL (reference sequence).